This T cell receptor (beta chain) was obtained from a study of CD8 T cells in Susac syndrome. Random hexamers were used to reverse transcribe an amount of roughly 0.5 to 1 ug RNA. TCRdb itself ran the immunoSEQ multiplex PCR reads through MiXCR, one entry per CDR3 protein. Of 200,000 to 250,000 distinct CDR3 sequences detected, 95% appear once; the ten largest clones hold less than 0.095%. Germline V CDR1 and CDR2: SQVTM, ANQGSEA. CDR3 size: 11 residues. The V gene lost 0 bases and the J gene lost 10 bases, with 8 bases spanning the gap. This clonotype was picked up a small number of times. The sequence was collected from a human donor with multiple sclerosis. The chain combines TRBV29-1 with TRBJ2-3; no clear D gene. Sequencing used CD4+ T cells from PBMCs. CDR3: CSVEELYAQYF. CDR3 nucleotides: TGCAGCGTTGAAGAACTTTACGCGCAGTATTTT.